The rows below give T cell receptor beta chains drawn from one sample of a study of technical replicates of blood from a few donors. Libraries were prepared by immunoSEQ multiplex PCR; TCRdb keeps only in-frame clonotypes and omits some of them. The table records roughly 15,000 clones, roughly 84% of them present only once. The sequencing sample was made of PBMCs. Receptors were obtained from a human donor in good health. Each CDR3 is given with its conserved first and last residue. D genes are given only for firm matches. The size field is filled for only some rows; it gives once, few, many or a size class.

cdr3_nt cdr3_aa j_call v_call clone_size d_call
TGTGCCAGCAGCCAACACAGGGGTAGAAACACTGAAGCTTTCTTT CASSQHRGRNTEAFF TRBJ1-1 TRBV27 - TRBD1
TGTGCCAGCAGTTTCAATAGCGAGCAGTACTTC CASSFNSEQYF TRBJ2-7 TRBV28 - -
TGTGCCAGCAGCGAGCAAACTTCCGGGACTAGCGGGAGGGCCGGGGAGCTGTTTTTT CASSEQTSGTSGRAGELFF TRBJ2-2 TRBV7-9 - TRBD2
TGTGCCAGCAGTCCCCCGGGGGAAACTGAAGCTTTCTTT CASSPPGETEAFF TRBJ1-1 TRBV6-5 - -
TGTGCCAGCAGTGTGACAGGGCGTCATCAGCCCCAGCATTTT CASSVTGRHQPQHF TRBJ1-5 TRBV27 - TRBD1
TGCGCCAGCAGGTGGGGCAACACTGAAGCTTTCTTT CASRWGNTEAFF TRBJ1-1 TRBV5-1 few -
TGTGCCACCAGCAGAGATGATTTGGCGGGAAGGGGTCAGCCCCAGCATTTT CATSRDDLAGRGQPQHF TRBJ1-5 TRBV15 - -
TGTGCCAGTAGAGTTCAGGGGGCGCAGAACACTGAAGCTTTCTTT CASRVQGAQNTEAFF TRBJ1-1 TRBV19 once TRBD1
TGTGCCAGCAGCTTGGGTGCGGGAGGGGTCGGGGAGCTGTTTTTT CASSLGAGGVGELFF TRBJ2-2 TRBV7-6 - TRBD2
TGTGCCAGCAGCTTACCGGGGGTGGAGACCCAGTACTTC CASSLPGVETQYF TRBJ2-5 TRBV5-4 few -
TGTGCCAGCACCCTGGGACTAGCGGGAGGCGCAGATACGCAGTATTTT CASTLGLAGGADTQYF TRBJ2-3 TRBV2 - TRBD2
TGTGCCTGGAGTTTAGCAGGGGGTACGGAGACCCAGTACTTC CAWSLAGGTETQYF TRBJ2-5 TRBV30 - TRBD1
TGTGCCAGCAGCCTGCGGGAGACCCAGTACTTC CASSLRETQYF TRBJ2-5 TRBV2 - -
TGCAGCGTTGAACCCCAGGGCAGACAAAAGACCCAGTACTTC CSVEPQGRQKTQYF TRBJ2-5 TRBV29-1 - -
TGCGCCAGCAGCTTGGATCTAGCGGGATTGGCAGATACGCAGTATTTT CASSLDLAGLADTQYF TRBJ2-3 TRBV5-1 - TRBD2
TGTGCCAGCAGTAAAACCCCAGGGGGCAGTGGGGACTACACCTTC CASSKTPGGSGDYTF TRBJ1-2 TRBV6-5 - TRBD1
TGCGCCAGCAGCTTGGGGCAGGGGACAACAGATACGCAGTATTTT CASSLGQGTTDTQYF TRBJ2-3 TRBV5-1 - -
TGTGCCAGCAGTGTGTTTGCTAGCGAGAACAATGAGCAGTTCTTC CASSVFASENNEQFF TRBJ2-1 TRBV2 - -
TGTGCCAGCCGGGGGGGGCCGTACCAAGAGACCCAGTACTTC CASRGGPYQETQYF TRBJ2-5 TRBV2 once TRBD2
TGCAGCGTTGCGGGACAGGGGGAGGAGACCCAGTACTTC CSVAGQGEETQYF TRBJ2-5 TRBV29-1 - TRBD1
TGTGCCAGCAGCCCTCACGGGTCCCCAGATACGCAGTATTTT CASSPHGSPDTQYF TRBJ2-3 TRBV7-3 - -
TGCGCCAGCAGCCCACAGGTGGGAAGGTCTGGAAACACCATATATTTT CASSPQVGRSGNTIYF TRBJ1-3 TRBV5-1 - -
TGTGCCAGCAGAAGGACAGGGGGGAGCGCTGAAGCTTTCTTT CASRRTGGSAEAFF TRBJ1-1 TRBV6-5 - TRBD1
TGCGCCAGCAGCAAGGACAGCACGAACACTGAAGCTTTCTTT CASSKDSTNTEAFF TRBJ1-1 TRBV5-1 - -
TGCGCCAGCAGCAGGACTAGCGGGAGTGGGACCGGGGAGCTGTTTTTT CASSRTSGSGTGELFF TRBJ2-2 TRBV5-1 - TRBD2
TGCGCCAGCAGCTACACTACAGGGGGCACTGAAGCTTTCTTT CASSYTTGGTEAFF TRBJ1-1 TRBV5-1 - TRBD1
TGTGCCAGCAACGGACAGGGGGCGGCTGAAGCTTTCTTT CASNGQGAAEAFF TRBJ1-1 TRBV2 - TRBD1
TGTGCCAGTAGTACCGCGACTAGCGGGAGACCGAGCTCCTACAATGAGCAGTTCTTC CASSTATSGRPSSYNEQFF TRBJ2-1 TRBV19 - TRBD2
TGCGCCAGCAGCTTGGGTCAAGGGGGTTTTGGCTACACCTTC CASSLGQGGFGYTF TRBJ1-2 TRBV5-1 - -
TGTGCCAGCAGCTTAGGGGGGACTAGCGGGACCTCCTCCTACGAGCAGTACTTC CASSLGGTSGTSSYEQYF TRBJ2-7 TRBV11-1 - TRBD2
TGTGCCAGCAGCCCGTCCGGGGGGAGCAATCAGCCCCAGCATTTT CASSPSGGSNQPQHF TRBJ1-5 TRBV7-9 few -
TGTGCCAGCAGTCTGGGACAGGCAGGGACCCACGAGCAGTACTTC CASSLGQAGTHEQYF TRBJ2-7 TRBV28 - TRBD1
TGTGCCAGCAGCTTATATGTTGCCGGGACAAAAAAGAATGAAGCTTTCTTT CASSLYVAGTKKNEAFF TRBJ1-1 TRBV11-1 - -
TGTGCCAGTAGCGCAGGGTGGGAAGGCTACACCTTC CASSAGWEGYTF TRBJ1-2 TRBV19 few -
TGTGCCAGCAGTGGCCAGACAGGACGGTACGAGCAGTACTTC CASSGQTGRYEQYF TRBJ2-7 TRBV6-1 once -
TGCAGCGTTGCCAGGGATGGCAATCAGCCCCAGCATTTT CSVARDGNQPQHF TRBJ1-5 TRBV29-1 - -
TGTGCCACCGGTGGACAACTCACCGGGGAGCTGTTTTTT CATGGQLTGELFF TRBJ2-2 TRBV27 - -
TGTGCCAGCAGAAGACAGGGGTCGAATGAGCAGTTCTTC CASRRQGSNEQFF TRBJ2-1 TRBV2 - TRBD1
TGCACCAGCAGCCAAGTGTCTAGCGGGAGAAATGAGCAGTTCTTC CTSSQVSSGRNEQFF TRBJ2-1 TRBV1 - -
TGTGCCAGCAGGGATACAGGGGATCGTAATGAAAAACTGTTTTTT CASRDTGDRNEKLFF TRBJ1-4 TRBV2 - TRBD1
TGTGCCAGTAGTATCCAGGGGGCCGGGGAGACCCAGTACTTC CASSIQGAGETQYF TRBJ2-5 TRBV19 - TRBD1
TGTGCCAGCAGCCGGACACTAGCGGAGCAGTACTTC CASSRTLAEQYF TRBJ2-7 TRBV7-2 - TRBD2
TGTGCCAGCAGCCAAGAATATGGCTCCGGGTATGATACGCAGTATTTT CASSQEYGSGYDTQYF TRBJ2-3 TRBV4-2 - -
TGTGCCAGCAGGTACCCCACGAGGGGGAGACAGGGGGTAGCGGGTCAGCCCCAGCATTTT CASRYPTRGRQGVAGQPQHF TRBJ1-5 TRBV28 - TRBD1
TGTGCCGCAACAGGGAGCACCGGGGAGCTGTTTTTT CAATGSTGELFF TRBJ2-2 TRBV6-5 - -
TGTGCCAGCAATCGACTAGCGGGAGTGAAAGATACGCAGTATTTT CASNRLAGVKDTQYF TRBJ2-3 TRBV2 - TRBD2
TGTGCCAGCAGCGTGGGTGGGGGGGCCGCCTACAATGAGCAGTTCTTC CASSVGGGAAYNEQFF TRBJ2-1 TRBV9 - -
TGTGCCAGCAGCTTGCCGGCAGGGCAAGTAGTACCTGAAGCTTTCTTT CASSLPAGQVVPEAFF TRBJ1-1 TRBV5-4 - -
TGTGCCAGCAGAATAGGACAGACCAACGCCAAAAACATTCAGTACTTC CASRIGQTNAKNIQYF TRBJ2-4 TRBV27 - -
TGTGCCAGCAGCTTCCGACTAGCGGGAGTAGTCGATGAGCAGTTCTTC CASSFRLAGVVDEQFF TRBJ2-1 TRBV5-4 - TRBD2
TGTGCCAGCAGCCCCTCGGGGGGGGTCAATGAGCAGTTCTTC CASSPSGGVNEQFF TRBJ2-1 TRBV7-9 - TRBD2